These 27 T cell receptor beta chains were sequenced from one sample in a study of lung T cells in sarcoidosis with Löfgren's syndrome (dated by TCRdb to about 2017). This sample was sequenced with an Illumina MiSeq. Using fastp at Q25 and MiXCR, TCRdb reprocessed the public reads and kept productive beta chains. Merged by CDR3 protein, the rows form single entries marked with the most common genes and DNA. This sample has 60,000 to 70,000 distinct CDR3 sequences in its table, and about 20% of those were observed once. The top ten constitute about 2.5% of the sample. The sample consisted of CD4+ T cells from PBMCs. The receptors were sampled from a human donor with sarcoidosis (Löfgren's syndrome or another form), or a control subject (not recorded which).

This clonotype rates as medium-sized. The chain has TRBV27 and TRBJ1-2; possibly TRBD1 for D (5 bases). The CDR3 runs to 13 residues. Trimming took off 2 bases at V and 7 bases at J, with 11 bases between the two ends. CDR1 is MNHEY, CDR2 SMNVEV, per germline (reference sequence). CDR3 sequence reads: CASSLIGAGGYTF. The CDR3, as DNA: TGTGCCAGCAGTTTAATCGGGGCGGGTGGCTACACCTTC.

This clonotype was seen repeatedly, ten times or more. Here the CDR3 reads CASSFPGGVEQYV. The CDR3 DNA reads as TGTGCCAGCAGTTTTCCAGGGGGTGTCGAGCAGTACGTC. The rearrangement uses TRBV28 and TRBJ2-7; 7 bases are shared with TRBD1. Germline values: CDR1 MDHEN, CDR2 SYDVKM. Trimming took 3 bases from V and 6 from J; bases not matched to a gene: 5. This CDR3 comprises 13 residues.

About this clonotype itself: A much larger clonotype is one base distant, so this may be a read error. The chain employs TRBV3-1 and TRBJ2-1; 15 nucleotides agree with TRBD2. V was clipped by 4 bases and J by 6 bases; unmatched bases: 4. CDR1 LGHDT and CDR2 YNNKEL come from the germline V gene (reference sequence). CDR3 length equals 16 residues. CDR3 amino acids: CASSLRGLAGGNEQFF. CDR3 sequence (DNA): TGTGCCAGCAGCCTCCGGGGACTAGCGGGAGGCAATGAGCAGTTCTTC.

In this sample, this clonotype turned up a few times. The V and J genes are TRBV3-1 and TRBJ1-2; D remains ambiguous. CDR3 size: 14 residues. Trimming removed 1 base from V and 2 bases from J, with 8 bases in between. The germline CDR1 and CDR2 sequences are LGHDT and YNNKEL (reference sequence). In DNA form, the CDR3 reads TGTGCCAGCAGCCAAGGGGTGCAAAACTATGGCTACACCTTC. Residues: CASSQGVQNYGYTF.

V and J are TRBV7-3 and TRBJ2-7; D may match TRBD1 or TRBD2 (6 bases each). V lost 2 bases, J lost 5 bases, and 16 bases lay in between. Germline CDR1 reads SGHTA; CDR2 reads FQGTGA. This CDR3 spans 15 amino acids. The CDR3 DNA reads TGTGCCAGCAGCTTATTGGGACTGAACAGGGACGAGCAGTACTTC. Translated, it gives CASSLLGLNRDEQYF.

There are many counts of this clonotype. J is TRBJ1-5 and V is TRBV7-6; D is unclear. The CDR3 has 15 amino acids. V lost 5 bases, J lost 3 bases, and 14 bases lay in between. The germline V gene encodes CDR1 SGHVS and CDR2 FNYEAQ. CDR3 region: CASSPTPDTNQPQHF. The CDR3 DNA is TGTGCCAGCAGCCCAACGCCGGATACCAATCAGCCCCAGCATTTT.

This clonotype was seen ten or more times. At one end the junction does not follow the germline gene, possibly because of a read error. This chain links TRBV6-1 with TRBJ2-3; 10 nucleotides line up with TRBD2. Germline V gene data show CDR1 as MNHNS and CDR2 as SASEGT. This CDR3 spans 15 amino acids. CDR3 coding DNA: TGTGCCAGCACTGAACTAGCGGGAATTGCAGATACGCAGTATTTT. Translation gives CASTELAGIADTQYF.

A few counts support this clonotype. The chain is built from TRBV14 and TRBJ2-6; D not resolved. Germline V lookup: CDR1 SGHDN, CDR2 FVKESK. This CDR3 region has 15 residues. V was clipped by 1 base and J by 5 bases, with 9 bases between them. The CDR3 coding sequence is TGTGCCAGCAGCCAAGGGGGTAGTTGGGCCAACGTCCTGACTTTC. Translation: CASSQGGSWANVLTF.

On this clonotype: Possible read error: a much larger clone is one base away. The V gene is TRBV6-5, the J gene TRBJ2-1; D ambiguous. Germline CDR1 and CDR2: MNHEY and SVGAGI. The CDR3 consists of 14 residues. As DNA, the CDR3 is TGCGCCAGCAGCAGTTCCGTCGGGTGCAATGAGCAGTTCTTC. Translation: CASSSSVGCNEQFF.

With regard to this clonotype: Mismatch with germline at one junction end may stem from a read error. The CDR3 DNA is TGTGCCAGCAGCTTAGGGGGAAACACTGAAGCTTCCTTT. Encoded protein: CASSLGGNTEASF. This chain links TRBV7-6 with TRBJ1-1; D gene uncertain. This CDR3 is 13 amino acids long. In germline, CDR1 is SGHVS, CDR2 FNYEAQ.

In this sample, this clonotype turned up many times. Written as DNA, the CDR3 is TGTGCCAGCAGGTTACAGGGAGTCAGCTATGGCTACACCTTC. Protein: CASRLQGVSYGYTF. The chain carries TRBV6-1 and TRBJ1-2; D possibly corresponds to TRBD1 (6 bases). Germline CDR1 reads MNHNS; CDR2 reads SASEGT. The CDR3 extends over 14 amino acids. The V and J ends lost 6 bases and 4 bases respectively, with 15 bases between them.

This clonotype showed up many times. This chain joins TRBV20-1 and TRBJ1-5, with D possibly being TRBD1 (6 bases). Germline values: CDR1 DFQATT, CDR2 SNEGSKA (reference sequence). The V and J ends lost 3 bases and 4 bases respectively, with 13 bases between them. This CDR3 comprises 14 residues. The CDR3, as DNA: TGCAGTGCTAGTCTCGGAACAGGGAATCAGCCCCAGCATTTT. This codes for CSASLGTGNQPQHF.

This clonotype was counted many times. V is TRBV5-1 and J is TRBJ2-1; either TRBD1 or TRBD2 may supply D (5 bases each). CDR1 SGHRS and CDR2 YFSETQ come from the germline V gene. Trimming removed 4 bases from V and 7 bases from J, with 15 bases in between. There are 14 residues in the CDR3. CDR3 nucleotides: TGCGCCAGCAGCCCCGGGACCTACGATAATGAGCAGTTCTTC. Its protein is CASSPGTYDNEQFF.

At least ten counts were recorded for this clonotype. The chain recombines TRBV28 with TRBJ2-3; D not resolved. CDR1 is MDHEN and CDR2 is SYDVKM in the germline V gene. The CDR3 runs to 15 residues. V was trimmed by 3 bases and J by 0 bases, leaving 10 bases between them. DNA of the CDR3: TGTGCCAGCAGTTTGCAGCGCACCAGCACAGATACGCAGTATTTT. Translated, it gives CASSLQRTSTDTQYF.

Remarks on this clonotype: A much larger clone differs from this one at a single base, so this may be a read error. V usage is TRBV6-5 and J usage is TRBJ2-7; D possibly corresponds to TRBD1 (5 bases). The CDR3 has 15 amino acids. V shed 4 bases and J shed 5 bases, with 18 bases lying between them. The germline gives CDR1 MNHEY, CDR2 SVGAGI. The CDR3 DNA sequence: TGTGCCAGCAGTTTTATCTCAGGGCCTCCCCACGAGCAGTACTTC. Its protein product is CASSFISGPPHEQYF.

Worth noting for this clonotype: A much bigger clone sits one base away, suggesting this may be a read error. The rearrangement links TRBV3-1 to TRBJ2-3; tentatively, D is TRBD2 (5 bases). Trimming left V 1 base short and J 7 bases short, with 15 bases between. Germline V gene lookup returns CDR1 LGHDT and CDR2 YNNKEL (reference sequence). The CDR3 has 15 amino acids. The CDR3: CASSQGISEGNTQYF. The CDR3 nucleotides read TGTGCCAGCAGCCAAGGAATTAGCGAGGGAAATACGCAGTATTTT.

Concerning this clonotype: A much larger clonotype is one base distant, so this may be a read error. The V call is TRBV7-2, the J call TRBJ1-3; D ambiguous. This CDR3 comprises 15 residues. Germline CDR1 and CDR2: SGHTA and FQGNSA. The CDR3 spells CASSLMAQIGTTIYF. In nucleotides, the CDR3 is TGTGCCAGCAGCTTAATGGCACAGATCGGAACCACCATATATTTT.

The table lists this clonotype with a few counts. V usage is TRBV2 and J usage is TRBJ2-1; D possibly uses TRBD1 or TRBD2 (6 bases each). This CDR3 spans 15 amino acids. The V gene's germline CDR1 is SNHLY and CDR2 FYNNEI. V was pared by 6 bases and J by 5 bases, with 17 bases between. CDR3 amino acids: CASSEQGGPHNEQFF. CDR3 nucleotides: TGTGCCAGCAGCGAACAGGGAGGTCCCCACAATGAGCAGTTCTTC.

In this sample, this clonotype turned up many times. This chain connects TRBV6-6 to TRBJ2-5; D is undetermined. V shed 2 bases and J shed 3 bases, with 13 bases lying between them. CDR3 length: 15 amino acids. The germline gives CDR1 MNHNY, CDR2 SVGAGI (reference sequence). The CDR3 sequence is CASSYKTQLKETQYF. As DNA, the CDR3 is TGTGCCAGCAGTTACAAAACACAGCTGAAAGAGACCCAGTACTTC.

CDR3 region: CASSSGTGRMNTEAFF. Written as DNA, the CDR3 is TGTGCCAGCAGTTCCGGGACAGGACGCATGAACACTGAAGCTTTCTTT. This rearrangement joins TRBV3-1 to TRBJ1-1, with 8 nucleotides matching TRBD1. In germline, CDR1 is LGHDT, CDR2 YNNKEL (reference sequence). CDR3 size: 16 residues. V dropped 6 bases and J dropped 0; count of bases not matched to a gene: 9.

V is TRBV29-1 and J is TRBJ1-1; D remains unclear. Trimming cost V 1 base and J 1 base, with 10 bases left between them. Germline CDR1 reads SQVTM; CDR2 reads ANQGSEA. This CDR3 region has 14 residues. In DNA, the CDR3 is TGCAGCGTTGAAGCCGGGCGGGCGAACACTGAAGCTTTCTTT. It translates to CSVEAGRANTEAFF.

This clonotype has only a few counts. The chain carries TRBV11-2 and TRBJ2-3; D may correspond to TRBD1 or TRBD2 (5 bases each). V was cut by 3 bases and J by 5 bases, with 21 bases left in between. Germline assignment: CDR1 SGHAT and CDR2 FQNNGV. The CDR3 covers 17 residues. The CDR3 sequence is CASSFPVRGWDQDTQYF. The CDR3 bases are TGTGCCAGCAGCTTCCCGGTGAGGGGCTGGGACCAAGATACGCAGTATTTT.

On this clonotype: A much larger clone lies one base from this, so it may be a read error. The chain uses TRBV4-2 and TRBJ2-1; 8 nucleotides align to TRBD2. The germline V gene encodes CDR1 LGHNA and CDR2 YNFKEQ. Trimming removed 7 bases from V and 7 bases from J; junction bases left unmatched: 12. This CDR3 has 15 residues. CDR3 in DNA: TGTGCCAGCACCAAAGCGAGCAGCGGGGGAAATGAGCAGTTCTTC. Residues: CASTKASSGGNEQFF.

This clonotype has only a few counts. With a much larger clone just one base away, this may be a read error. The chain carries TRBV28 and TRBJ1-1; D is unclear. CDR3 length: 13 amino acids. Germline CDR1 reads MDHEN; CDR2 reads SYDVKM. Trimming stripped 5 bases from V and 6 bases from J, with 13 bases between. The CDR3 spells CASSRATRSEAFF. CDR3 DNA: TGTGCCAGCAGTAGGGCGACTCGCTCTGAAGCTTTCTTT.

This clonotype showed up many times. DNA of the CDR3: TGTGCCAGCTCACCATGGGGACAGGGGGATAGATATGGCTACACCTTC. Translation gives CASSPWGQGDRYGYTF. The V call is TRBV27, the J call TRBJ1-2; 11 bases align to TRBD1. CDR3 length: 16 amino acids. J lost 5 bases, V lost 8 bases, and 13 bases had no gene match. CDR1 and CDR2 (germline): MNHEY, SMNVEV (reference sequence).

The chain carries TRBV5-1 and TRBJ2-1; D uncertain. Germline lookup yields CDR1 SGHRS and CDR2 YFSETQ. This CDR3 is 12 amino acids long. Trimming took off 0 bases at V and 9 bases at J, with 7 bases between the two ends. The DNA for the CDR3 is TGCGCCAGCAGCTTGGAAGGGCGTGAGCAGTTCTTC. Translation gives CASSLEGREQFF.

DNA for the CDR3: TGCGCCAGCAGCTTGGGATCGGTAAGATCGAACTATGGCTACACCTTC. Protein product: CASSLGSVRSNYGYTF. The rearrangement uses TRBV5-1 and TRBJ1-2; D uncertain. V lost 0 bases to trimming and J lost 2 bases, with 14 bases between them. The CDR3 is 16 residues long. Germline CDR1 and CDR2: SGHRS and YFSETQ.